Below, 32 T cell receptor beta chains from the same sample are listed, as sequenced in a study of blood T cell repertoires in COVID-19. Assay used: immunoSEQ multiplex PCR; TCRdb lists only in-frame clones, some missing. Of tens of thousands of clones listed, 80% to 90% are singletons. The sample taken for sequencing was peripheral blood. Source of these receptors: an elderly woman with acute or convalescent COVID-19.

This chain links TRBV7-9 with TRBJ1-1, with 8 bases lining up with TRBD1. V lost 2 bases and J lost 5; bases outside the gene matches: 4. Looked up from germline, CDR1 is SEHNR and CDR2 is FQNEAQ (reference sequence). This CDR3 has 14 amino acids. The CDR3 sequence: CASSLQDRVTEAFF. For the CDR3, the DNA is TGTGCCAGCAGCTTACAGGACAGGGTTACTGAAGCTTTCTTT.

The chain has TRBV6-2 or TRBV6-3 and TRBJ2-1; D not certain. The CDR3 has 15 residues. Germline V lookup: CDR1 MNHEY, CDR2 SVGEGT. Trimming took 4 bases from V and 0 from J, leaving 10 bases between them. The CDR3 loop reads CASSFIPSSYNEQFF. CDR3 sequence (DNA): TGTGCCAGCAGTTTTATCCCTAGCTCCTACAATGAGCAGTTCTTC.

The chain uses TRBV11-2 and TRBJ1-4; weak D call: TRBD1 (6 bases). The CDR3 sequence is 12 residues long. V dropped 2 bases and J dropped 12 bases, with 10 bases sitting between them. Germline CDR1 SGHAT, CDR2 FQNNGV. The CDR3 nucleotides are TGTGCCAGCAGCTTAAGGGAGGGGGAACTGTTTTTT. Encoded protein: CASSLREGELFF.

This clone was picked up one time. The CDR3 protein is CAISESLAGTSYNEQFF. The DNA of the CDR3 is TGTGCCATCAGTGAGTCACTCGCCGGGACAAGCTACAATGAGCAGTTCTTC. V and J are TRBV10-3 and TRBJ2-1; TRBD1 is a possible D gene (6 bases). Trimming left V 0 bases short and J 3 bases short, with 15 bases between. The V gene's germline CDR1 is ENHRY and CDR2 SYGVKD. This CDR3 region has 17 residues.

The J gene is TRBJ2-7, the V gene TRBV25-1, with 9 bases that match TRBD1. From germline, CDR1 is MGHDK and CDR2 SYGVNS. The CDR3 is 17 residues long. J gave up 0 bases and V 7 bases, and 13 bases lay outside the gene matches. CDR3 in amino acids: CASTQEGGQGNSYEQYF. The CDR3 region has the DNA TGTGCCAGCACCCAAGAGGGGGGACAGGGTAACTCCTACGAGCAGTACTTC.

This chain uses TRBV19 with TRBJ1-2; D not resolved. This CDR3 has 14 amino acids. Looked up from germline, CDR1 is LNHDA and CDR2 is SQIVND (reference sequence). The ends were cut back, 1 base at V and 6 bases at J, with 12 bases in the middle. The CDR3 DNA is TGTGCCAGTAGTATAGGGGCCTCAGCACATGGCTACACCTTC. Its protein product is CASSIGASAHGYTF.

This clone was found a few times. The chain combines TRBV30 with TRBJ1-5; 9 positions agree with TRBD1. The germline V gene has CDR1 GTSNPN and CDR2 SVGIG (reference sequence). The CDR3 runs to 15 residues. Trimming removed 4 bases from V and 4 bases from J; junction bases left unmatched: 8. CDR3: CAWTNGQGRNQPQHF. The CDR3 bases are TGTGCCTGGACTAATGGACAGGGGCGGAATCAGCCCCAGCATTTT.

CDR3 protein: CASSRARGSYEQYF. The CDR3 coding sequence is TGTGCCAGCAGCCGGGCTAGGGGGTCCTACGAGCAGTACTTC. The gene calls are TRBV6-5 and TRBJ2-7, with D perhaps matching TRBD1 (6 bases). The CDR3 loop spans 14 amino acids. Trimming left V 6 bases short and J 1 base short, with 13 bases between. Germline-derived CDR1 and CDR2 are MNHEY and SVGAGI.

The chain carries TRBV7-9 and TRBJ1-4; no reliable D call. V lost 4 bases to trimming and J lost 6 bases, with 9 bases between them. This CDR3 region has 13 residues. The germline gives CDR1 SEHNR, CDR2 FQNEAQ (reference sequence). For the CDR3, the DNA is TGTGCCAGCAGCTACATACAACATGAAAAACTGTTTTTT. Translated: CASSYIQHEKLFF.

The chain links TRBV3-1 (or the pseudogene TRBV3-2) to TRBJ2-1; the match to TRBD2 covers 9 bases. CDR1 LGHDT and CDR2 YNNKEL come from the germline V gene (reference sequence). Trimming removed 3 bases from V and 0 bases from J; junction bases left unmatched: 0. The CDR3 has 15 amino acids. In DNA, the CDR3 is TGTGCCAGCAGCCAGACTAGCGGCTCCTACAATGAGCAGTTCTTC. Translated: CASSQTSGSYNEQFF.

The chain employs TRBV5-1 and TRBJ1-1; TRBD1 is a possible D gene (5 bases). The CDR3 has 14 amino acids. CDR1 is SGHRS and CDR2 is YFSETQ in the germline V gene. The V end was cut by 4 bases, the J end by 1 base, with 11 bases between. The DNA of the CDR3 is TGCGCCAGCAGCCGGGGGGATAGGAACACTGAAGCTTTCTTT. This codes for CASSRGDRNTEAFF.

The chain has TRBV7-9 and TRBJ1-2, with 10 bases lining up with TRBD1. Germline CDR1 and CDR2: SEHNR and FQNEAQ (reference sequence). The length of the CDR3 is 15 residues. V lost 3 bases and J lost 7; bases outside the gene matches: 8. In DNA, the CDR3 is TGTGCCAGCAGCTTGACAGGGGGCGCGTTAGGTGGCTACACCTTC. Translation: CASSLTGGALGGYTF.

The chain links TRBV5-1 to TRBJ2-7, with 7 positions matching TRBD1. Losses at the gene ends were 1 base for V and 3 bases for J; bases not matched to a gene: 7. This CDR3 region has 15 residues. Germline values: CDR1 SGHRS, CDR2 YFSETQ. The CDR3 DNA reads TGCGCCAGCAGCTTGACGGGGACAGCTAACTACGAGCAGTACTTC. Residues: CASSLTGTANYEQYF.

In this sample, this clone turned up a few times. J is TRBJ2-7 and V is TRBV11-2; TRBD1 agrees at 7 bases. CDR1 and CDR2 from the germline V gene are SGHAT and FQNNGV. The CDR3 totals 16 residues. V shed 8 bases, J shed 2 bases, and the junction held 15 bases outside the gene matches. This chain's CDR3 is CASEIRGRPGTYEQYF. CDR3 nucleotide sequence: TGTGCCAGCGAGATAAGGGGGCGTCCGGGCACCTACGAGCAGTACTTC. Together with reference TRBV11-2 and TRBJ2-7, the CDR3 gives the full variable domain: EAGVAQSPRYKIIEKRQSVAFWCNPISGHATLYWYQQILGQGPKLLIQFQNNGVVDDSQLPKDRFSAERLKGVDSTLKIQPAKLEDSAVYLCASEIRGRPGTYEQYFGPGTRLTVT.

This clone was seen a handful of times. The V and J genes are TRBV5-1 and TRBJ1-2, with D perhaps TRBD1 (6 bases). The length of the CDR3 is 13 residues. The V gene's germline CDR1 is SGHRS and CDR2 YFSETQ. V was shortened by 3 bases and J by 4 bases, with 10 bases between the two germline ends. CDR3: CASSSTGRYGYTF. Written as DNA, the CDR3 is TGCGCCAGCAGCTCGACAGGTCGCTATGGCTACACCTTC.

The rearrangement uses TRBV18 and TRBJ1-5; D perhaps matches TRBD1 (5 bases). Germline lookup yields CDR1 KGHSH and CDR2 LQKENI. V was cut by 4 bases and J by 7 bases, with 11 bases left in between. CDR3 length equals 13 residues. The CDR3 spells CASSLGPRQPQHF. The CDR3 bases are TGTGCCAGCTCACTGGGGCCAAGGCAGCCCCAGCATTTT.

V is TRBV7-9 and J is TRBJ1-1, with D maybe TRBD1 (5 bases). CDR1 is SEHNR and CDR2 is FQNEAQ in the germline V gene (reference sequence). The CDR3 extends over 15 amino acids. Trimming took off 5 bases at V and 6 bases at J, with 19 bases between the two ends. The CDR3 DNA reads TGTGCCAGCAGCCGAATCGACAGTAGTGGATCTGAAGCTTTCTTT. It yields the protein CASSRIDSSGSEAFF.

The chain recombines TRBV27 with TRBJ1-1; D gene uncertain. The CDR3 contains 14 residues. Germline V gene lookup returns CDR1 MNHEY and CDR2 SMNVEV (reference sequence). Trimming removed 0 bases from V and 0 bases from J, with 5 bases in between. CDR3 amino acids: CASSLSGLNTEAFF. The CDR3 nucleotides read TGTGCCAGCAGTTTATCTGGCCTGAACACTGAAGCTTTCTTT.

This clone was picked up a small number of times. This chain joins TRBV7-8 and TRBJ2-3, with D hard to call. Germline assignment: CDR1 SGHVS and CDR2 FQNEAQ. V gave up 0 bases and J gave up 1 base, with 5 bases separating them. The CDR3 has 14 residues. The CDR3 bases are TGTGCCAGCAGCTTAGCCACGGGCACAGATACGCAGTATTTT. Protein product: CASSLATGTDTQYF.

The J gene is TRBJ2-7, the V gene TRBV5-4, with 10 bases fitting TRBD1. CDR1 and CDR2 from the germline V gene are SGHNT and YYREEE (reference sequence). V gave up 4 bases and J gave up 4 bases; unmatched junction bases: 5. The CDR3 has 14 residues. The CDR3 region has the DNA TGTGCCAGCAGCCCCGGACAGGGGGGATACGAGCAGTACTTC. Its protein is CASSPGQGGYEQYF.

This rearrangement joins TRBV2 to TRBJ1-3; no clear D. The germline V and J ends were trimmed by 3 bases and 4 bases, with 4 bases remaining between them. Germline values: CDR1 SNHLY, CDR2 FYNNEI. The CDR3 contains 12 residues. CDR3 coding DNA: TGTGCCAGCAGTGACAGGGGAAACACCATATATTTT. Translated: CASSDRGNTIYF.

This chain links TRBV19 with TRBJ2-2; 11 bases align to TRBD1. This CDR3 has 17 residues. Germline trimming cut 2 bases from V and 7 bases from J; bases unmatched to any gene: 9. The germline V gene encodes CDR1 LNHDA and CDR2 SQIVND (reference sequence). CDR3 nucleotide sequence: TGTGCCAGTAGTATATTACCCGGGACAGGGGGGCACGGGGAGCTGTTTTTT. Translation gives CASSILPGTGGHGELFF.

The rearrangement uses TRBV5-5 and TRBJ1-5, with D uncertain. With 0 bases removed from V and 6 bases from J, the gap between germline ends came to 7 bases. Germline V gives CDR1 SGHKS, CDR2 YYEKEE (reference sequence). The CDR3 contains 13 residues. CDR3 sequence: CASSLVSGQPQHF. In nucleotides, the CDR3 is TGTGCCAGCAGCTTGGTTTCGGGTCAGCCCCAGCATTTT.

The gene calls are TRBV5-1 and TRBJ2-1, with 8 nucleotides matching TRBD2. CDR1 SGHRS and CDR2 YFSETQ come from the germline V gene. V shed 6 bases and J 0 bases; nucleotides not matched to a gene: 11. The CDR3 runs to 17 residues. As DNA, the CDR3 is TGCGCCAGCATCTCGGGTAGCGGGGCTAGCTCCTACAATGAGCAGTTCTTC. It translates to CASISGSGASSYNEQFF.

This clone has more than one count but fewer than ten. The rearrangement links TRBV5-4 to TRBJ1-3; TRBD1 agrees at 12 bases. Germline values: CDR1 SGHNT, CDR2 YYREEE (reference sequence). With 4 bases clipped from V and 1 base from J, the junction kept 12 bases outside the gene matches. The CDR3 contains 19 residues. The CDR3 loop is CASSLNRDRGRGSGNTIYF. For the CDR3, the DNA is TGTGCCAGCAGCCTTAACCGGGACAGGGGGCGAGGGTCTGGAAACACCATATATTTT.

The chain recombines TRBV6-5 with TRBJ1-4; TRBD1 agrees at 7 bases. The CDR3 contains 14 residues. Trimming took 7 bases from V and 5 from J; bases not matched to a gene: 7. Germline V gene sequence: CDR1 MNHEY, CDR2 SVGAGI. The CDR3, as DNA: TGTGCCAGCACCGCGGGACAGTTAAATGAAAAACTGTTTTTT. This sequence encodes CASTAGQLNEKLFF.

The CDR3 coding sequence is TGTGCCACCAGTGCTCAGCGTGGTGAAGCTTTCTTT. The encoded protein is CATSAQRGEAFF. The chain is built from TRBV24-1 and TRBJ1-1; D is unresolved. Germline V gene sequence: CDR1 KGHDR, CDR2 SFDVKD. Trimming removed 5 bases from V and 7 bases from J, with 10 bases in between. This CDR3 comprises 12 residues.

The rearrangement links TRBV12-3 or TRBV12-4 to TRBJ2-7, with 7 positions matching TRBD1. V lost 6 bases to trimming and J lost 6 bases; unmatched junction nucleotides: 8. The CDR3 totals 13 residues. CDR3 sequence (DNA): TGTGCCAGCAGCACGGGACAGCCCCGCGAGCAGTACTTC. Its protein product is CASSTGQPREQYF.

This clone has just a few counts. The rearrangement links TRBV5-5 to TRBJ2-7, with D perhaps matching TRBD1 (6 bases). Germline V gene data show CDR1 as SGHKS and CDR2 as YYEKEE (reference sequence). V lost 3 bases, J lost 6 bases, and 10 bases lay in between. The CDR3 extends over 12 amino acids. For the CDR3, the DNA is TGTGCCAGCAGCTCAAGCAGGGGCGAGCAGTACTTC. Translation: CASSSSRGEQYF.

The chain combines TRBV29-1 with TRBJ1-6; D unresolved. CDR3 length equals 13 residues. Trimming pared 4 bases from V and 7 bases from J, leaving 11 bases between. Germline assignment: CDR1 SQVTM and CDR2 ANQGSEA. This chain's CDR3 is CSVGASRNSPLHF. The DNA of the CDR3 is TGCAGCGTTGGCGCCAGCAGGAATTCACCCCTCCACTTT.

The chain recombines TRBV23-1 with TRBJ1-6, with 7 bases matching TRBD1. TRBV23-1 belongs to the ORF category, with a function that is uncertain. CDR3 length: 16 amino acids. V lost 4 bases to trimming and J lost 4 bases; unmatched junction nucleotides: 7. The CDR3 nucleotides read TGCGCCAGCAGTCTCGGGACAGAACCTTATAATTCACCCCTCCACTTT. Protein sequence: CASSLGTEPYNSPLHF.

In the case of this clone: The junction departs from germline at one end; a sequencing error may be responsible. The rearrangement links TRBV6-1 to TRBJ1-5; 10 nucleotides align to TRBD1. Germline loops: CDR1 MNHNS, CDR2 SASEGT. The CDR3 runs 14 residues. CDR3: CASREDRGPTPQHF. CDR3 in DNA: TGTGCCAGCAGAGAAGACAGGGGGCCCACGCCCCAGCATTTT.